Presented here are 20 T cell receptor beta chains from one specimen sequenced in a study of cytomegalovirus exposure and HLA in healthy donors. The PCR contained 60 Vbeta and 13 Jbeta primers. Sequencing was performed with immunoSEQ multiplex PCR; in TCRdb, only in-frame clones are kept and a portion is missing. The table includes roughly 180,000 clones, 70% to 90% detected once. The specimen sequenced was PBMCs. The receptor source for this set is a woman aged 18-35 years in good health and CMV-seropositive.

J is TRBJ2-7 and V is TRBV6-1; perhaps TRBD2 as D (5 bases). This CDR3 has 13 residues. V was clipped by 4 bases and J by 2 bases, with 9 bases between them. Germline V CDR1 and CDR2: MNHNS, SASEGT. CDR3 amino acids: CASSAGFAYEQYV. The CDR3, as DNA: TGTGCCAGCAGTGCGGGGTTCGCCTACGAGCAGTACGTC.

As DNA, the CDR3 is TGTGCCACCAGCAGAGTCGTCCCCTACAATGAGCAGTTCTTC. Its translation is CATSRVVPYNEQFF. J is TRBJ2-1 and V is TRBV15; unclear D gene. The germline CDR1 and CDR2 sequences are LNHNV and YYDKDF (reference sequence). Trimming took 1 base from V and 2 from J, leaving 6 bases between them. The CDR3 contains 14 residues.

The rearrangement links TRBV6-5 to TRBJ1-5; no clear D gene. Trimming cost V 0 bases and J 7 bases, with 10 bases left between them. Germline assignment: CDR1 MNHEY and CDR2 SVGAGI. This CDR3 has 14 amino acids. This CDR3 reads CASSYSGGSQPQHF. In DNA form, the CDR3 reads TGTGCCAGCAGTTACTCTGGAGGGAGCCAGCCCCAGCATTTT.

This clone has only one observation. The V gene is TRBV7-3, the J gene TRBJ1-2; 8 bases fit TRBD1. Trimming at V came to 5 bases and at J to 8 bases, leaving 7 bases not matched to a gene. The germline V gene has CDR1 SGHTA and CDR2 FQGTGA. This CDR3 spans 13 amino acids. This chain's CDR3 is CASSTTGGAGYTF. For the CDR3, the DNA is TGTGCCAGCAGCACTACAGGGGGTGCCGGCTACACCTTC.

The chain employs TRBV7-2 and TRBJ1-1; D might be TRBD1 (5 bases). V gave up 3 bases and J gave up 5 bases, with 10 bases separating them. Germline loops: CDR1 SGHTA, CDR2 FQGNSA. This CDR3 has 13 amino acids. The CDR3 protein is CASSFLQGTEAFF. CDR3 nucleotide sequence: TGTGCCAGCAGCTTTCTTCAGGGAACTGAAGCTTTCTTT. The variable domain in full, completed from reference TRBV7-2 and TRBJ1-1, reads GAGVSQSPSNKVTEKGKDVELRCDPISGHTALYWYRQSLGQGLEFLIYFQGNSAPDKSGLPSDRFSAERTGGSVSTLTIQRTQQEDSAVYLCASSFLQGTEAFFGQGTRLTVV.

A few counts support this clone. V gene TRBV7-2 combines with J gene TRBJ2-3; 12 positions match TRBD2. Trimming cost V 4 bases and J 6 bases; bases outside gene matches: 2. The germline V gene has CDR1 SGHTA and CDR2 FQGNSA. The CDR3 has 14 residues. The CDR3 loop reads CASSYGLAGDTQYF. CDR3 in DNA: TGTGCCAGCAGCTACGGACTAGCGGGGGATACGCAGTATTTT.

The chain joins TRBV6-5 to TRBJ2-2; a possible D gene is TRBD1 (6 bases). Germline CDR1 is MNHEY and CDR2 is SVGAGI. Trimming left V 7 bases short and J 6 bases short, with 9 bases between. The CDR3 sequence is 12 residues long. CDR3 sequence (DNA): TGTGCCAGCACCAGGGGTTCCGGGGAGCTGTTTTTT. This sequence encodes CASTRGSGELFF.

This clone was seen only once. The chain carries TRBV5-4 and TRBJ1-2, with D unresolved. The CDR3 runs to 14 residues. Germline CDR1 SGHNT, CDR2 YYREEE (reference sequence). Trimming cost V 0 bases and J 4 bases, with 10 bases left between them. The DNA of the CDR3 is TGTGCCAGCAGCTTGGGCGGCAGCGCCTATGGCTACACCTTC. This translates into CASSLGGSAYGYTF.

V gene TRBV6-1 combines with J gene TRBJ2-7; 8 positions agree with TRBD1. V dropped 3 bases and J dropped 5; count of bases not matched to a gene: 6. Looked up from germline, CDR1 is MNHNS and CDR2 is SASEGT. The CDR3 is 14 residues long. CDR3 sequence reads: CASSEGRGPDEQYF. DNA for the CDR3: TGTGCCAGCAGTGAGGGCAGGGGGCCAGACGAGCAGTACTTC.

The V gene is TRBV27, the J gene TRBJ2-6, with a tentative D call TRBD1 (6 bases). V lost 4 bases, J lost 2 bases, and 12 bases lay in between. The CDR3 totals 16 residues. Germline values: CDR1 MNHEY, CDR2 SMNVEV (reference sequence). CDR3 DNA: TGTGCCAGCAGTTCCCCGGCAGGGGCTGGGGCCAACGTCCTGACTTTC. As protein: CASSSPAGAGANVLTF.

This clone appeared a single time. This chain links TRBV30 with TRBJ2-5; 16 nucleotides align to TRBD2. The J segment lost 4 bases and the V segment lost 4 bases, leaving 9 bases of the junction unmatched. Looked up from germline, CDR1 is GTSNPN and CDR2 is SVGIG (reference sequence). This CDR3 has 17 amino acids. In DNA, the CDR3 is TGTGCCTGGAAAGAGGGACTAGCGGGGGGGCCGGGAGAGACCCAGTACTTC. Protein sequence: CAWKEGLAGGPGETQYF.

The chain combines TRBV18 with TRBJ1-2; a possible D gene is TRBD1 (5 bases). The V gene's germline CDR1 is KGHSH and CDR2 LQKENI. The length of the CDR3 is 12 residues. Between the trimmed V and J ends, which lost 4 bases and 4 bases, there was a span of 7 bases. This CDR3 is CASSLDSYGYTF. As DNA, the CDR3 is TGTGCCAGCTCACTTGACAGCTATGGCTACACCTTC.

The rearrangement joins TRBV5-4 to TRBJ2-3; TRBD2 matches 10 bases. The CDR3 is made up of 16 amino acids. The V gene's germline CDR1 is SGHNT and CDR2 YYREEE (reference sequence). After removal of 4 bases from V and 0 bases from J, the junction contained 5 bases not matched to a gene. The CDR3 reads CASSLPLAGSTDTQYF. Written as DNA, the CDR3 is TGTGCCAGCAGCCTCCCACTAGCGGGGAGCACAGATACGCAGTATTTT.

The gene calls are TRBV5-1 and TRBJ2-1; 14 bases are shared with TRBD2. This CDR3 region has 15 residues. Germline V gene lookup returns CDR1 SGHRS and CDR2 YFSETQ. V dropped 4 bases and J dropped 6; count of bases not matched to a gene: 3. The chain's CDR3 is CASSAGTSGGNEQFF. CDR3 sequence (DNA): TGCGCCAGCAGCGCGGGGACTAGCGGGGGCAATGAGCAGTTCTTC.

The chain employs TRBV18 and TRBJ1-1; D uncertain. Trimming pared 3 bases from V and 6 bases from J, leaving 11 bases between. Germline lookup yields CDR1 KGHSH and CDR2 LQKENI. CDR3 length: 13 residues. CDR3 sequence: CASSPSGGPEAFF. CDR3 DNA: TGTGCCAGCTCACCGTCGGGAGGGCCTGAAGCTTTCTTT.

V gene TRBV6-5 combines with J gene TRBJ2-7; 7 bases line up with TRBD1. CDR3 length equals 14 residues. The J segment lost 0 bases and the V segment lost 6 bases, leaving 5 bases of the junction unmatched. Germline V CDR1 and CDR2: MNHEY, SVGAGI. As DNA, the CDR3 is TGTGCCAGCAGAAGACAGGGAAGCTCCTACGAGCAGTACGTC. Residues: CASRRQGSSYEQYV.

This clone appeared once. The CDR3 bases are TGTGCCAGCTCACAGACAGCCGATACGCAGTATTTT. Amino acids: CASSQTADTQYF. The rearrangement links TRBV18 to TRBJ2-3; TRBD1 is a possible D gene (5 bases). Trimming pared 4 bases from V and 6 bases from J, leaving 8 bases between. Germline V gives CDR1 KGHSH, CDR2 LQKENI. The CDR3 has 12 amino acids. Variable domain in full (rest from reference TRBV18 and TRBJ2-3): NAGVMQNPRHLVRRRGQEARLRCSPMKGHSHVYWYRQLPEEGLKFMVYLQKENIIDESGMPKERFSAEFPKEGPSILRIQQVVRGDSAAYFCASSQTADTQYFGPGTRLTVL.

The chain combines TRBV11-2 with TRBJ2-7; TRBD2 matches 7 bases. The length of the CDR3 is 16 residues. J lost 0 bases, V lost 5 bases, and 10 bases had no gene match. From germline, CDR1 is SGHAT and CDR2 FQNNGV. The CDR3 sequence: CASSPQHGGSSYEQYF. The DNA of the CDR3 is TGTGCCAGCAGCCCCCAACACGGGGGGAGCTCCTACGAGCAGTACTTC.

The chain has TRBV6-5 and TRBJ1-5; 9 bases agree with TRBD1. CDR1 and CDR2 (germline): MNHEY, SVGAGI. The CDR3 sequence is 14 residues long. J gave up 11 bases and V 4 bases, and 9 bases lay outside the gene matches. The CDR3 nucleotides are TGTGCCAGCAGTTCAGACAGGGGGACATCGACCCAGCATTTT. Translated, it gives CASSSDRGTSTQHF.

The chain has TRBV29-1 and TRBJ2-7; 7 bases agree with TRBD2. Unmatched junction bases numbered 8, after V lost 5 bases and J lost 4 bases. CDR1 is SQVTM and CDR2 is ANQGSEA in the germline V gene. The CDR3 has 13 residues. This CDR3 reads CSVRGGEGYEQYF. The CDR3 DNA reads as TGCAGCGTTCGGGGAGGGGAAGGTTACGAGCAGTACTTC.